These 15 T cell receptor beta chains share one sample of origin, sequenced in a study of T cell repertoires in cytomegalovirus infection. TCRdb processed the reads anew with MiXCR; each CDR3 protein has one entry. Of 700,000 to 850,000 distinct CDR3 sequences listed, 30% to 35% are singletons. These TCRs are of unknown antigen specificity. The starting material was cultured CD8+ T cells from PBMCs, obtained from culture after CMV antigen stimulation. These receptors came from a human donor in good health (CMV status not recorded). Some clones in this sample may be carry-over from other donors' samples.

The CDR3 DNA follows: TGTGCCAGTGCCTGGGATGGGAACAATGAGCAGTTCTTC. It translates to CASAWDGNNEQFF. The chain employs TRBV19 and TRBJ2-1; no clear D. CDR3 length equals 13 residues. Germline loops: CDR1 LNHDA, CDR2 SQIVND (reference sequence). The V gene lost 8 bases and the J gene lost 5 bases, with 13 bases spanning the gap.

This clonotype was counted many times. For the CDR3, the DNA is TGTGCCAGCAGTTTACGGCAGGGGAGTCCCTACGAGCAGTACTTC. Its protein is CASSLRQGSPYEQYF. The chain couples TRBV12-3 or TRBV12-4 to TRBJ2-7; the D gene is possibly TRBD1 (6 bases). V gave up 2 bases and J gave up 2 bases, with 13 bases separating them. This CDR3 is built from 15 residues.

This clonotype came up a few times. The gene calls are TRBV6-5 and TRBJ2-1; TRBD2 agrees at 8 bases. Germline loops: CDR1 MNHEY, CDR2 SVGAGI. The CDR3 contains 15 residues. V shed 2 bases and J 7 bases; nucleotides not matched to a gene: 7. CDR3 residues: CASSYGGGMRNEQFF. Here the CDR3 DNA reads TGTGCCAGCAGTTACGGCGGGGGGATGAGGAATGAGCAGTTCTTC.

This clonotype was observed many times. V is TRBV6-1 and J is TRBJ2-7; 8 bases match TRBD1. The CDR3 covers 15 residues. CDR1 is MNHNS, CDR2 SASEGT, per germline. V shed 2 bases, J shed 2 bases, and the junction held 5 bases outside the gene matches. The CDR3 protein is CASSEIQGAAYEQYF. For the CDR3, the DNA is TGTGCCAGCAGTGAAATCCAGGGGGCCGCCTACGAGCAGTACTTC.

This clonotype was seen many times. The V call is TRBV7-2, the J call TRBJ2-3; D perhaps matches TRBD2 (6 bases). This CDR3 contains 16 residues. Trimming stripped 1 base from V and 2 bases from J, with 13 bases between. CDR1 is SGHTA, CDR2 FQGNSA, per germline. CDR3 in amino acids: CASSLDGGTFTDTQYF. In nucleotides, the CDR3 is TGTGCCAGCAGCTTAGACGGCGGGACTTTCACAGATACGCAGTATTTT. Using reference TRBV7-2 and TRBJ2-3 for the parts outside the CDR3, the full variable domain is GAGVSQSPSNKVTEKGKDVELRCDPISGHTALYWYRQSLGQGLEFLIYFQGNSAPDKSGLPSDRFSAERTGGSVSTLTIQRTQQEDSAVYLCASSLDGGTFTDTQYFGPGTRLTVL.

The J gene is TRBJ2-3, the V gene TRBV7-6; 7 bases are shared with TRBD2. Per the germline V gene, CDR1 is SGHVS and CDR2 is FNYEAQ. V lost 3 bases and J lost 4; bases outside the gene matches: 4. The length of the CDR3 is 14 residues. Here the CDR3 DNA reads TGTGCCAGCAGCTTTGGGGGGGGGTCAGATACGCAGTATTTT. Protein product: CASSFGGGSDTQYF.

The V and J genes are TRBV6-1 and TRBJ2-7; TRBD1 is a possible D gene (5 bases). The CDR3 sequence is 15 residues long. V was clipped by 0 bases and J by 4 bases, with 13 bases between them. Germline-derived CDR1 and CDR2 are MNHNS and SASEGT. The CDR3: CASSEARGRRYEQYF. The CDR3 DNA is TGTGCCAGCAGTGAAGCAAGGGGTCGGCGGTACGAGCAGTACTTC.

Note on this clonotype: Being one base from a much bigger clone, this may be a read error. The chain carries TRBV5-4 and TRBJ1-4, with D unresolved. CDR3 size: 12 residues. The V gene's germline CDR1 is SGHNT and CDR2 YYREEE (reference sequence). Trimming took 4 bases from V and 8 from J, leaving 9 bases between them. In DNA, the CDR3 is TGTGCCAGCAGCGCAAGAGGGGAAAAACTGTTTTTT. It translates to CASSARGEKLFF.

The table lists this clonotype with a few counts. The chain employs TRBV25-1 and TRBJ2-1, with D perhaps given as TRBD1 or TRBD2 (5 bases each). The V end was cut by 2 bases, the J end by 5 bases, with 7 bases between. The germline gives CDR1 MGHDK, CDR2 SYGVNS. The length of the CDR3 is 13 residues. This CDR3 is CASSELGDNEQFF. CDR3 DNA: TGTGCCAGCAGTGAACTGGGGGACAATGAGCAGTTCTTC.

This clonotype was picked up a small number of times. The chain has TRBV7-9 and TRBJ2-1; TRBD1 matches 9 bases. Germline-derived CDR1 and CDR2 are SEHNR and FQNEAQ (reference sequence). V lost 5 bases, J lost 6 bases, and 8 bases stayed unmatched. The CDR3 runs 15 residues. The CDR3 DNA sequence: TGTGCCAGCAGCCCCAGGACAGGGGTAACCAATGAGCAGTTCTTC. Its translation: CASSPRTGVTNEQFF.

There are a few counts of this clonotype. The chain couples TRBV7-6 to TRBJ2-1, with 7 bases identical to TRBD2. This CDR3 is built from 18 residues. The V and J ends lost 4 bases and 1 base, in that order; junction bases with no gene match: 13. The germline V gene encodes CDR1 SGHVS and CDR2 FNYEAQ. The CDR3 spells CASSSSYPSGESYNEQFF. The CDR3 nucleotides are TGTGCCAGCAGCTCCAGCTACCCAAGCGGGGAGTCCTACAATGAGCAGTTCTTC.

The V and J genes are TRBV7-9 and TRBJ2-2, with a weak D call TRBD1 (5 bases). CDR1 is SEHNR, CDR2 FQNEAQ, per germline (reference sequence). CDR3 length: 14 residues. V was clipped by 1 base and J by 4 bases, with 7 bases between them. CDR3: CASSLVDSTGELFF. CDR3 sequence (DNA): TGTGCCAGCAGCTTAGTAGACAGCACCGGGGAGCTGTTTTTT.

This clonotype was seen ten or more times. This sequence joins TRBV7-2 and TRBJ2-7; the D gene is possibly TRBD2 (6 bases). CDR1 is SGHTA, CDR2 FQGNSA, per germline. Trimming removed 5 bases at V and 3 bases at J, with 14 bases between. This CDR3 has 14 residues. The CDR3 sequence: CASSLPGLNYEQYF. The CDR3 DNA sequence: TGTGCCAGCAGCCTCCCGGGACTGAACTACGAGCAGTACTTC.

Concerning this clonotype: Because the CDR3 is missing its conserved closing phenylalanine or tryptophan, this is likely a read error. The gene calls are TRBV7-9 and TRBJ2-3; D may be TRBD1 (6 bases). In germline, CDR1 is SEHNR, CDR2 FQNEAQ (reference sequence). This CDR3 has 19 amino acids. With 2 bases removed from V and 5 bases from J, the gap between germline ends came to 26 bases. This CDR3 is CASSLRPGVGPFGEDTQYS. CDR3 sequence (DNA): TGTGCCAGCAGCTTAAGGCCAGGGGTGGGACCCTTCGGGGAAGATACGCAGTATTCT.

Regarding this clonotype: One base away lies a much larger clone, so this may be a sequencing read error. The gene calls are TRBV7-9 and TRBJ1-1; no firm D call. Germline V gene sequence: CDR1 SEHNR, CDR2 FQNEAQ (reference sequence). The CDR3 spans 15 residues. The CDR3 reads CASSLVTALNPEAFF. The CDR3 nucleotides read TGTGCCAGCAGCCTCGTGACGGCCTTGAACCCTGAAGCTTTCTTT.